This T cell receptor (beta chain) was profiled in a study of beta chain features in type 1 diabetes. Findings and limits, study-wide: People with Type 1 diabetes carried modestly yet significantly shorter TCRB CDR3s in all four CD4+ subsets.

The authors reverse transcribed all of the isolated RNA, so sequencing captured expressed TCRB transcripts. Sequencing was performed with immunoSEQ multiplex PCR; in TCRdb, only in-frame clones are kept and a portion is missing. The sample records about 660,000 clones, over 13% being singletons. This clone has just a few counts. Its antigen is as yet unknown. The CDR3 runs 15 residues. The V gene end was trimmed by 3 bases and the J gene end by 3 bases; junction bases not matched to a gene: 8. Germline CDR1 reads MNHEY; CDR2 reads SMNVEV (reference sequence). The TCR was taken from a man younger than 35 with type 1 diabetes. The gene calls are TRBV27 and TRBJ2-7; 7 nucleotides line up with TRBD1. The sample was naive CD4+ T cells from blood. CDR3 residues: CASSLSPGQNYEQYF. The CDR3 DNA reads TGTGCCAGCAGTTTGTCTCCGGGACAGAACTACGAGCAGTACTTC.